The rows below give T cell receptor beta chains drawn from one sample of a study of CD8 T cells in ankylosing spondylitis. TCRdb redid the calling of the 5' RACE reads with MiXCR, one entry per CDR3 protein. The table records 20,000 to 30,000 distinct CDR3 sequences, approximately 12% of them present only once. The specimen sequenced was blood. These TCRs come from a male donor with ankylosing spondylitis or in good health (not recorded which). CDR3s include the opening cysteine and the closing phenylalanine or tryptophan. A D gene is named only where the DNA matches it firmly. Only some rows state a clone size, as once, few, many or a class for expanded clones.

V gene	J gene	clone size	D gene	CDR3 DNA	CDR3 protein
TRBV2	TRBJ2-1	-	TRBD2	TGTGCCAGCAGAGCCCTAGCGGGGGGGGACAATGAGCAGTTCTTC	CASRALAGGDNEQFF
TRBV28	TRBJ2-1	many	-	TGTGCCACCCTAAGTAGTATTCTTGAGCAGTTCTTC	CATLSSILEQFF
TRBV7-2	TRBJ2-3	-	-	TGTGCCAGCAGCTTATTGACAGATACGCAGTATTTT	CASSLLTDTQYF
TRBV12-3/TRBV12-4	TRBJ2-1	many	-	TGTGCCAGCAGTCATAATTTCGGGAGCTCCTACAATGAGCAGTTCTTC	CASSHNFGSSYNEQFF
TRBV6-5	TRBJ2-1	-	-	TGTGCCAGCAGTTACTCCTTTAACTCCCGCGGAGATGAGCAGTTCTTC	CASSYSFNSRGDEQFF
TRBV20-1	TRBJ1-4	few	TRBD1	TGCAGTGCTAGTCCGGACAGGGGGCTGGGGGAAAAACTGTTTTTT	CSASPDRGLGEKLFF
TRBV2	TRBJ1-1	-	-	TGTGCCAGCAGTGTCTGGAACACTGAAGCTTTCTTT	CASSVWNTEAFF
TRBV7-3	TRBJ1-1	-	TRBD1	TGTGCCAGCAGCTCGACAGGGCTGGACACTGAAGCTTTCTTT	CASSSTGLDTEAFF
TRBV20-1	TRBJ2-2	many	-	TGCAGTGCTAGAGACAGGAACACCGGGGAGCTGTTTTTT	CSARDRNTGELFF
TRBV12-3/TRBV12-4	TRBJ2-2	few	-	TGTGCCAGCAGCAGACTAGTCCCCACCGGGGAGCTGTTTTTT	CASSRLVPTGELFF
TRBV19	TRBJ2-2	many	-	TGTGCCAGTAGTACGGTACTACCCGGCACCGGGGAGCTGTTTTTT	CASSTVLPGTGELFF
TRBV12-3/TRBV12-4	TRBJ1-1	many	TRBD1	TGTGCCAGCACCCCGACAGGGCAGGGAGCTTTCTTT	CASTPTGQGAFF
TRBV12-3/TRBV12-4	TRBJ1-1	many	-	TGTGCCAGCAGTGACCAGGGGTTTTACACTGAAGCTTTCTTT	CASSDQGFYTEAFF
TRBV5-1	TRBJ1-1	many	-	TGCGCCAGCCGAAAGGGCAGGGGATGGACTGAAGCTTTCTTT	CASRKGRGWTEAFF
TRBV20-1	TRBJ2-1	few	TRBD2	TGCAGTGCTAGAGCCGGGACTAGCGTAGGGAATGAGCAGTTCTTC	CSARAGTSVGNEQFF
TRBV6-5	TRBJ2-1	-	-	TGTGCCAGCAGTTATACGGGAACTCGTAAGCGCAATGAGCAGTTCTTC	CASSYTGTRKRNEQFF
TRBV5-6	TRBJ2-7	-	-	TGTGCCAGCAGCCCCTTCGGACAGCTCTACGAGCAGTACTTC	CASSPFGQLYEQYF
TRBV29-1	TRBJ2-7	-	TRBD1	TGCAGCGTTGGAGGGGGCGAGAGCTCCTACGAGCAGTACTTC	CSVGGGESSYEQYF
TRBV6-5	TRBJ2-2	many	TRBD1	TGTGCCAGCAGAAATGCAGCCGGGACAGCGAACACCGGGGAGCTGTTTTTT	CASRNAAGTANTGELFF
TRBV5-1	TRBJ2-2	many	-	TGCGCCAGCAGCTGGAACACCGGGGAGCTGTTTTTT	CASSWNTGELFF
TRBV12-3/TRBV12-4	TRBJ2-2	few	-	TGTGCCAGCAGTTTAGCGCTCGGAGGAAGGAGCGGGGAGCTGTTTTTT	CASSLALGGRSGELFF
TRBV7-2	TRBJ2-7	many	-	TGTGCCAGCAGCTTAGCAGTGGATAGCCGTACCTCCTACGAGCAGTACTTC	CASSLAVDSRTSYEQYF
TRBV7-2	TRBJ2-1	many	TRBD2	TGTGCCAGCAGATTAGGGACTAGCGGTTTTGAGCAGTTCTTC	CASRLGTSGFEQFF
TRBV7-9	TRBJ2-1	few	-	TGTGCCAGCAGCTTAGAACTAGCTGACAATGAGCAGTTCTTC	CASSLELADNEQFF
TRBV11-1	TRBJ2-2	-	TRBD1	TGTGCCAGCAGCTTACAGGGGGCGGACACCGGGGAGCTGTTTTTT	CASSLQGADTGELFF
TRBV20-1	TRBJ2-2	-	TRBD2	TGCAGTGCTAGAAGACTAGCGAGCACCGGGGAGCTGTTTTTT	CSARRLASTGELFF
TRBV28	TRBJ2-2	few	TRBD1	TGTGCCAGCAGTCAGAGACAGGGGGCGATCGGGGAGCTGTTTTTT	CASSQRQGAIGELFF
TRBV19	TRBJ1-5	-	TRBD1	TGTGCCAGTACCGCGACAGGGAGGAGCAATCAGCCCCAGCATTTT	CASTATGRSNQPQHF
TRBV10-3	TRBJ2-1	few	TRBD1	TGTGCCATCAGTGTGGGACAGGGGACCTACAATGAGCAGTTCTTC	CAISVGQGTYNEQFF
TRBV27	TRBJ2-1	many	-	TGTGCCAGCAGTTTATCAGCAGGGCGCAGAAATGAGCAGTTCTTC	CASSLSAGRRNEQFF
TRBV14	TRBJ2-3	many	TRBD2	TGTGCCAGCAGCTTCGGGGGGGCCATGACAGATACGCAGTATTTT	CASSFGGAMTDTQYF
TRBV27	TRBJ1-2	many	-	TGTGCCAGCAGTTCCATTAACTCTCATGGCTACACCTTC	CASSSINSHGYTF
TRBV5-1	TRBJ2-2	few	TRBD1	TGCGCCAGCAGCGCGCAACAGGGGCTGTCGTCCGGGGAGCTGTTTTTT	CASSAQQGLSSGELFF